This TCR beta chain was recorded in a study of T cell responses to AZD1222 COVID-19 vaccine. Broader study findings: Close to half of all spike-specific TCRs reportedly target regions of the variants that are unmutated.

Worth noting for this clone: What it binds is unknown.

TCRdb's copy holds only in-frame clones and misses some; the assay was immunoSEQ multiplex PCR. The sample gives about 110,000 clones, 86% of which show up once; around 3.2% is in the top ten. The V segment lost 3 bases and the J segment 6 bases; nucleotides outside the gene matches: 11. The CDR3 is made up of 17 amino acids. Germline loops: CDR1 LGHDT, CDR2 YNNKEL (reference sequence). The clonotype originates from an adult in good health. This specimen was peripheral blood, taken on day 0 of AZD1222 vaccination. This chain links TRBV3-1 (or the pseudogene TRBV3-2) with TRBJ2-1; TRBD1 agrees at 10 bases. The CDR3 loop reads CASSQHAPGQGTNEQFF. CDR3 DNA sequence: TGTGCCAGCAGCCAGCACGCGCCGGGACAGGGGACCAATGAGCAGTTCTTC.